One sample yielded the 8 T cell receptor beta chains listed below, sequenced in a study of T-cell memory formation after mild COVID-19. MiXCR, applied by TCRdb to the 5' RACE reads, yields one record per CDR3 protein. The sample contains roughly 600,000 distinct CDR3 sequences, around 17% of which appear only once. Sequencing was performed on PBMCs or a T cell subset sorted from them (not recorded which). The receptor set was obtained from an adult woman who had mild COVID-19 (a few samples of this study predate the infection). Cell type and time point are not known.

This clonotype was found a few times. The gene calls are TRBV7-2 and TRBJ2-1; 11 positions agree with TRBD2. J was trimmed by 3 bases and V by 1 base; bases with no gene match: 11. Per the germline V gene, CDR1 is SGHTA and CDR2 is FQGNSA. CDR3 size: 19 residues. CDR3 sequence: CASSLVVWVSGGGYNEQFF. CDR3 coding DNA: TGTGCCAGCAGCTTAGTGGTTTGGGTTAGCGGGGGGGGCTACAATGAGCAGTTCTTC.

The chain is built from TRBV20-1 and TRBJ1-1; D is perhaps TRBD1 (6 bases). The germline V and J ends were trimmed by 1 base and 7 bases, with 13 bases remaining between them. This CDR3 is 13 amino acids long. Germline CDR1 reads DFQATT; CDR2 reads SNEGSKA (reference sequence). CDR3 coding DNA: TGCAGTGCTAGAGGAGATCACAGGGATGAAGCTTTCTTT. It codes for CSARGDHRDEAFF.

J is TRBJ2-3 and V is TRBV12-3 or TRBV12-4; 10 bases fit TRBD2. The CDR3 spans 17 residues. The trim removed 3 bases at V and 2 bases at J, leaving 8 bases unmatched. The CDR3 here is CASSFSGLAGVTDTQYF. CDR3 nucleotide sequence: TGTGCCAGCAGTTTTTCAGGCCTAGCGGGAGTCACAGATACGCAGTATTTT.

This clonotype has only a few counts. The chain carries TRBV3-1 and TRBJ2-7, with D tentatively TRBD1 (6 bases). V lost 1 base, J lost 7 bases, and 17 bases lay in between. The CDR3 has 15 amino acids. Germline CDR1 and CDR2: LGHDT and YNNKEL (reference sequence). The CDR3 protein is CASSQGQDSYVEQYF. The CDR3 nucleotides are TGTGCCAGCAGCCAAGGACAGGACTCCTACGTGGAGCAGTACTTC.

J is TRBJ2-1 and V is TRBV7-3; the match to TRBD2 covers 12 bases. The CDR3 is 15 residues long. V lost 2 bases to trimming and J lost 10 bases; unmatched junction nucleotides: 6. CDR1 and CDR2 from the germline V gene are SGHTA and FQGTGA. CDR3 DNA sequence: TGTGCCAGCAGCTTATTTCTAGCGGGAGGGGGAGAGCAGTTCTTC. Translating it yields CASSLFLAGGGEQFF.

This clonotype has more than one count but fewer than ten. The V gene is TRBV5-1, the J gene TRBJ2-1; TRBD2 aligns across 16 bases. The germline CDR1 and CDR2 sequences are SGHRS and YFSETQ. The CDR3 consists of 18 residues. V dropped 4 bases and J dropped 4; count of bases not matched to a gene: 8. DNA of the CDR3: TGCGCCAGCAGCGGTCTGGGACTAGCGGGAGGGCCGTACAATGAGCAGTTCTTC. Encoded protein: CASSGLGLAGGPYNEQFF.

The chain has TRBV25-1 and TRBJ2-1; D possibly corresponds to TRBD1 (6 bases). The germline CDR1 and CDR2 sequences are MGHDK and SYGVNS. Trimming left V 5 bases short and J 0 bases short, with 14 bases between. There are 16 residues in the CDR3. The CDR3 nucleotides are TGTGCCAGCAGTAAGCCAGGGGACCGCTCCTACAATGAGCAGTTCTTC. Its translation: CASSKPGDRSYNEQFF.

This clonotype was seen only a few times. The chain is built from TRBV7-6 and TRBJ2-2; TRBD2 matches at 7 bases. Unmatched junction bases numbered 11, after V lost 6 bases and J lost 1 base. There are 17 residues in the CDR3. The V gene's germline CDR1 is SGHVS and CDR2 FNYEAQ. DNA of the CDR3: TGTGCCAGCAGAGCAGACCGGGACTATGAGAACACCGGGGAGCTGTTTTTT. It translates to CASRADRDYENTGELFF.